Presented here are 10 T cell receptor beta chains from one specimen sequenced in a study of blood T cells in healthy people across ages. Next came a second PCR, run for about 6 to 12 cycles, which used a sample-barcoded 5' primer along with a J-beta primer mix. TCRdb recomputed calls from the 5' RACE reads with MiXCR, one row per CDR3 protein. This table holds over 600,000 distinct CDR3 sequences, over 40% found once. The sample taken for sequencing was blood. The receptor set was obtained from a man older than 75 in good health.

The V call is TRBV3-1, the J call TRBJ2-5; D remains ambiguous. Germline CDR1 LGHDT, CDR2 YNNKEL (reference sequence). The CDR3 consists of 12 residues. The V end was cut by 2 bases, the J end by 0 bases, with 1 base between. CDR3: CASSQYQETQYF. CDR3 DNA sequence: TGTGCCAGCAGCCAATACCAAGAGACCCAGTACTTC.

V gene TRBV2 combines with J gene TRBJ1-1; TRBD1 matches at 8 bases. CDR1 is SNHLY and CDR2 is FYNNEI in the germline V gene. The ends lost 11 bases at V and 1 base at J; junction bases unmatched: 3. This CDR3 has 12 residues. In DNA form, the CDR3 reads TGTGCCGAAGGGACAGGGAACACTGAAGCTTTCTTT. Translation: CAEGTGNTEAFF. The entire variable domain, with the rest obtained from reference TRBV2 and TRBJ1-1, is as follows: EPEVTQTPSHQVTQMGQEVILRCVPISNHLYFYWYRQILGQKVEFLVSFYNNEISEKSEIFDDQFSVERPDGSNFTLKIRSTKLEDSAMYFCAEGTGNTEAFFGQGTRLTVV.

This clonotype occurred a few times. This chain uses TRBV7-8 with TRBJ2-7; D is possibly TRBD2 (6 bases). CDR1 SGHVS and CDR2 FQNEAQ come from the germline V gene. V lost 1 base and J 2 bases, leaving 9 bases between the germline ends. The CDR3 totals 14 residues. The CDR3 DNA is TGTGCCAGCAGCTTAGGGCGGGAAGCCTACGAGCAGTACTTC. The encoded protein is CASSLGREAYEQYF.

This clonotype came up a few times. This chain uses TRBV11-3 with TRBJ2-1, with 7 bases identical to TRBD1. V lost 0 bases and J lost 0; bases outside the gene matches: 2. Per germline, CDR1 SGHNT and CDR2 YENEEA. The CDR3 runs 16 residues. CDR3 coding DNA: TGTGCCAGCAGCTTAGAGGGACAGCTCTCCTACAATGAGCAGTTCTTC. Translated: CASSLEGQLSYNEQFF.

This CDR3 is CASSPPDGGGLNQPQHF. The CDR3 DNA sequence: TGCGCCAGCAGCCCCCCTGATGGGGGGGGGCTCAATCAGCCCCAGCATTTT. The rearrangement links TRBV4-1 to TRBJ1-5; D perhaps matches TRBD1 (6 bases). Germline V CDR1 and CDR2: MGHRA, YSYEKL. There are 17 residues in the CDR3. Trimming removed 4 bases from V and 3 bases from J, with 19 bases in between.

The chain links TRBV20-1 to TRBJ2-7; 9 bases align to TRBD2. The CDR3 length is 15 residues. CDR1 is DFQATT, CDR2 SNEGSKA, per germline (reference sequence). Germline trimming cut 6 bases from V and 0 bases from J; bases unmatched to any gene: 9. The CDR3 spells CSAAGTSQSSYEQYF. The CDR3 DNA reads TGCAGTGCCGCGGGGACTAGCCAGAGCTCCTACGAGCAGTACTTC.

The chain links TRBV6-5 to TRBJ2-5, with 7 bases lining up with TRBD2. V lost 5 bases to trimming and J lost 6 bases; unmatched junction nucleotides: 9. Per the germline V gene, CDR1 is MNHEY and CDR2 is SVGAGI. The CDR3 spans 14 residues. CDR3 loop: CASSDRRERQTQYF. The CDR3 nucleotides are TGTGCCAGCAGTGACCGGCGGGAGAGGCAGACCCAGTACTTC.

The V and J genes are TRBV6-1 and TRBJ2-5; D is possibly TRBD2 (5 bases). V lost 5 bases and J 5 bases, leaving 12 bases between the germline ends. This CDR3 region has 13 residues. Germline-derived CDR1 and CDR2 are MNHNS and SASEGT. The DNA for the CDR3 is TGTGCCAGCAGTCTTACTAGGTCGGAGACCCAGTACTTC. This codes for CASSLTRSETQYF.

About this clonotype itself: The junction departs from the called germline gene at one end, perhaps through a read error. The CDR3 sequence: CASSLRAGVGADAQYF. The CDR3 region has the DNA TGCGCCAGCAGCTTGCGTGCGGGGGTTGGAGCAGATGCGCAGTATTTT. The rearrangement links TRBV4-3 to TRBJ2-3; 7 bases are shared with TRBD2. Germline CDR1 and CDR2: LGHNA and YSLEER. The CDR3 is 16 residues long.

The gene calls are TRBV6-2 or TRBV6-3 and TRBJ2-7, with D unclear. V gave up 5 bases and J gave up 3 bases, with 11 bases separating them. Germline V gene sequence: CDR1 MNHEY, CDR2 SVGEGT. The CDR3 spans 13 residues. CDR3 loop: CASSDILGYEQYF. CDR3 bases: TGTGCCAGCAGTGACATCTTAGGCTACGAGCAGTACTTC.